The 22 T cell receptor beta chains listed next were all sequenced from one sample in a study of Graves' ophthalmopathy and Graves' hyperthyroidism. Amplification targeted the TCR beta CDR3 regions, with RNA transcripts as the source material. An initial RT-PCR round employing HTBI primers preceded a second-round multiplex PCR. TCRdb redid the calling of the multiplex PCR reads with MiXCR, one entry per CDR3 protein. The sample contains around 670,000 distinct CDR3 sequences, roughly 40% of which appear only once. The sequenced sample consisted of peripheral blood. These receptors came from an adult man with Graves' ophthalmopathy.

The genes are TRBV24-1 and TRBJ2-5, with TRBD1 as a possible D gene (6 bases). Trimming took 1 base from V and 2 from J, leaving 16 bases between them. CDR1 and CDR2 (germline): KGHDR, SFDVKD. There are 17 residues in the CDR3. As DNA, the CDR3 is TGTGCCACCAGTGATTTCATCAGGGGCAGACAGCAAGAGACCCAGTACTTC. Protein product: CATSDFIRGRQQETQYF.

This chain joins TRBV7-9 and TRBJ1-6; maybe TRBD1 (6 bases). Germline CDR1 reads SEHNR; CDR2 reads FQNEAQ (reference sequence). The CDR3 is 16 amino acids. V was shortened by 5 bases and J by 5 bases, with 16 bases between the two germline ends. CDR3 in DNA: TGTGCCAGCAGCCCCGGGGGCCAGATCCATAATTCACCCCTCCACTTT. Translation gives CASSPGGQIHNSPLHF.

The rearrangement joins TRBV29-1 to TRBJ2-6, with 12 bases aligning to TRBD1. CDR1 SQVTM and CDR2 ANQGSEA come from the germline V gene. CDR3 size: 16 residues. The CDR3 here is CSARGQGARGANVLTF. The CDR3 region has the DNA TGCAGTGCTAGGGGACAGGGGGCGCGAGGGGCCAACGTCCTGACTTTC.

A note on this clonotype: A much larger clone differs from this one at a single base, so this may be a read error. The V call is TRBV15, the J call TRBJ2-5; D may be TRBD1 or TRBD2 (6 bases each). This CDR3 has 13 residues. Deletions cut 6 bases from V and 1 base from J, with 9 bases between. CDR1 is LNHNV, CDR2 YYDKDF, per germline (reference sequence). Here the CDR3 DNA reads TGTGCCACCAGACGGGGGCCCCAAGAGACCCAGTACTTC. This gives the protein CATRRGPQETQYF.

This clonotype showed up just a few times. The conserved closing phenylalanine or tryptophan is absent in this CDR3, likely reflecting a read error. The DNA is omitted, as the CDR3 cannot be located on it reliably, and the CDR3 follows TCRdb's listing. The chain combines TRBV29-1 with TRBJ2-7; the DNA was not used to check the table's D call, TRBD1. Per the germline V gene, CDR1 is SQVTM and CDR2 is ANQGSEA. The CDR3 has 9 residues if both end residues are counted. CDR3 loop: CSVESGGCL.

This clonotype occurred a few times. The chain uses TRBV20-1 and TRBJ2-7; TRBD1 matches at 8 bases. CDR1 is DFQATT and CDR2 is SNEGSKA in the germline V gene (reference sequence). The CDR3 is 14 amino acids. J lost 4 bases, V lost 5 bases, and 10 bases had no gene match. The DNA of the CDR3 is TGCAGTGCTTTACCCGGGACAGGAGGTTACGAGCAGTACTTC. It codes for CSALPGTGGYEQYF.

For this clonotype: A single base separates this from a much larger clone, so it may be a read error. The chain employs TRBV19 and TRBJ2-7; TRBD1 is a possible D gene (5 bases). Trimming left V 3 bases short and J 3 bases short, with 9 bases between. The germline V gene has CDR1 LNHDA and CDR2 SQIVND (reference sequence). The CDR3 extends over 13 amino acids. The DNA of the CDR3 is TGTGCCAGTAGTATCGACCAGGGCTACGAGCAGTACTTC. This gives the protein CASSIDQGYEQYF.

V is TRBV7-2 and J is TRBJ1-1, with D maybe TRBD1 (6 bases). Trimming shortened V by 5 bases and J by 11 bases, and 18 bases separated the two germline ends. Per the germline V gene, CDR1 is SGHTA and CDR2 is FQGNSA. The CDR3 sequence is 13 residues long. The CDR3 nucleotides are TGTGCCAGCAGCCACCGGGAGGGGGAACCGGCTTTCTTT. Protein sequence: CASSHREGEPAFF.

The chain uses TRBV20-1 and TRBJ2-5, with D possibly being TRBD2 (6 bases). Trimming shortened V by 1 base and J by 4 bases, and 19 bases separated the two germline ends. The CDR3 is made up of 16 amino acids. Germline V CDR1 and CDR2: DFQATT, SNEGSKA (reference sequence). The CDR3 region has the DNA TGCAGTGCTAGAGGAATTGGTGTGATCGGGGGAGAGACCCAGTACTTC. Its translation is CSARGIGVIGGETQYF.

This clonotype was observed a few times. V is TRBV11-2 and J is TRBJ1-1; no firm D call. CDR3 length: 14 residues. Germline CDR1 and CDR2: SGHAT and FQNNGV. Trimming pared 3 bases from V and 2 bases from J, leaving 10 bases between. Written as DNA, the CDR3 is TGTGCCAGCAGCTTTAGTAGGGTTAACACTGAAGCTTTCTTT. Protein product: CASSFSRVNTEAFF.

In this sample, this clonotype turned up a few times. The rearrangement uses TRBV6-5 and TRBJ2-5; 8 bases map to TRBD1. Germline V gene sequence: CDR1 MNHEY, CDR2 SVGAGI. This CDR3 has 15 residues. After removal of 4 bases from V and 2 bases from J, the junction contained 6 bases not matched to a gene. The CDR3: CASSLTGATQETQYF. The CDR3 nucleotides are TGTGCCAGCAGTTTGACAGGGGCGACGCAAGAGACCCAGTACTTC.

The J gene is TRBJ2-5, the V gene TRBV7-2; 9 bases are a match to TRBD2. The V and J ends lost 5 bases and 4 bases, in that order; junction bases with no gene match: 14. CDR1 is SGHTA and CDR2 is FQGNSA in the germline V gene. The CDR3 runs 17 residues. The CDR3 loop is CASSPAGLAGLGETQYF. The CDR3 DNA sequence: TGTGCCAGCAGCCCGGCGGGGCTAGCGGGACTGGGAGAGACCCAGTACTTC.

This clonotype showed up many times. The chain has TRBV10-3 and TRBJ1-2; D uncertain. V lost 4 bases and J lost 4, with 13 bases in between. The CDR3 has 14 amino acids. The germline V gene encodes CDR1 ENHRY and CDR2 SYGVKD. CDR3 coding DNA: TGTGCCATCAGTGGGCAGCCGGTGGGCTATGGCTACACCTTC. Protein sequence: CAISGQPVGYGYTF.

This clonotype was seen ten or more times. This chain uses TRBV7-2 with TRBJ1-3, with TRBD1 matching over 7 bases. After removal of 4 bases from V and 4 bases from J, the junction contained 4 bases not matched to a gene. This CDR3 is 14 amino acids long. Germline V gives CDR1 SGHTA, CDR2 FQGNSA. The CDR3 here is CASSSTGAGNTIYF. CDR3 sequence (DNA): TGTGCCAGCAGCTCAACAGGGGCCGGAAACACCATATATTTT.

This clonotype was seen a few times. The chain combines TRBV15 with TRBJ2-5; perhaps TRBD1 as D (6 bases). Trimming stripped 10 bases from V and 5 bases from J, with 23 bases between. Germline assignment: CDR1 LNHNV and CDR2 YYDKDF (reference sequence). The CDR3 loop spans 15 amino acids. The CDR3 protein is CASRSMDSIMETQYF. Here the CDR3 DNA reads TGTGCCAGCAGATCGATGGACAGTATCATGGAGACCCAGTACTTC. Together with reference TRBV15 and TRBJ2-5, the CDR3 gives the full variable domain: DAMVIQNPRYQVTQFGKPVTLSCSQTLNHNVMYWYQQKSSQAPKLLFHYYDKDFNNEADTPDNFQSRRPNTSFCFLDIRSPGLGDTAMYLCASRSMDSIMETQYFGPGTRLLVL.

Many counts were recorded for this clonotype. The rearrangement links TRBV5-1 to TRBJ2-2, with no clear D. V lost 4 bases, J lost 6 bases, and 13 bases lay in between. This CDR3 comprises 14 residues. Looked up from germline, CDR1 is SGHRS and CDR2 is YFSETQ. This CDR3 reads CASSLVVGAGELFF. DNA of the CDR3: TGCGCCAGCAGCCTGGTGGTGGGCGCCGGGGAGCTGTTTTTT.

The sample holds many counts of this clonotype. The rearrangement links TRBV11-2 to TRBJ2-7, with 8 nucleotides matching TRBD2. Germline V gene lookup returns CDR1 SGHAT and CDR2 FQNNGV. V shed 1 base and J 6 bases; nucleotides not matched to a gene: 8. This CDR3 has 15 amino acids. The CDR3: CASSLVPGGPGEQYF. Written as DNA, the CDR3 is TGTGCCAGCAGCTTAGTGCCGGGGGGGCCTGGCGAGCAGTACTTC.

V and J are TRBV24-1 and TRBJ1-5; 10 bases are a match to TRBD1. CDR1 is KGHDR and CDR2 is SFDVKD in the germline V gene. This CDR3 has 15 amino acids. V trimming: 11 bases; J trimming: 5 bases; junction bases outside the gene matches: 11. The CDR3 loop is CASRPGTGVHQPQHF. CDR3 bases: TGTGCCAGCAGGCCTGGGACAGGGGTGCATCAGCCCCAGCATTTT.

The V call is TRBV2, the J call TRBJ2-7; 13 bases agree with TRBD2. Losses at the gene ends were 5 bases for V and 9 bases for J; bases not matched to a gene: 13. CDR1 is SNHLY and CDR2 is FYNNEI in the germline V gene. This CDR3 has 16 residues. CDR3 bases: TGTGCCAGCAGTCCCCATGGCGGGACTAGCGGGATCGGGCAGTACTTC. Translating gives CASSPHGGTSGIGQYF.

The gene calls are TRBV7-2 and TRBJ2-7; weak D call: TRBD1 (6 bases). Trimming took 2 bases from V and 4 from J, leaving 15 bases between them. CDR3 size: 15 residues. The germline gives CDR1 SGHTA, CDR2 FQGNSA. The CDR3 spells CASSLYEGVVYEQYF. The CDR3 region has the DNA TGTGCCAGCAGCTTATACGAGGGGGTCGTATACGAGCAGTACTTC.

This clonotype was counted at least ten times. The chain has TRBV7-2 and TRBJ2-5; D may be TRBD2 (6 bases). Germline V gene lookup returns CDR1 SGHTA and CDR2 FQGNSA. Trimming cost V 2 bases and J 2 bases, with 15 bases left between them. The CDR3 runs 16 residues. The CDR3 spells CASSLMRGGRQETQYF. The CDR3 DNA is TGTGCCAGCAGCTTAATGAGGGGAGGCAGGCAAGAGACCCAGTACTTC.

With respect to this clonotype: Likely a read error: the CDR3 ends without its conserved phenylalanine or tryptophan. This chain joins TRBV2 and TRBJ1-2; TRBD1 matches 9 bases. Trimming removed 6 bases from V and 6 bases from J; junction bases left unmatched: 5. Germline V gene data show CDR1 as SNHLY and CDR2 as FYNNEI. The CDR3 covers 13 residues. The CDR3 region is CASSSQGAHGYTL. Written as DNA, the CDR3 is TGTGCCAGCAGCTCACAGGGGGCTCATGGCTACACCCTC.